These T cell receptor beta chains were read from a single sample in a study of T cells and copy number aberrations in small-cell lung cancer. The data were produced by immunoSEQ multiplex PCR, yet TCRdb's version contains in-frame clones alone and is incomplete. The sample carries 2,700 or so clones, roughly 84% recorded once. Sequencing input: normal tissue next to the tumor. The receptors originated from a man between 65 and 85 years old with small cell lung cancer. Each CDR3 is given with its conserved first and last residue. D genes are given only for firm matches. Expanded clones are given a class, and other clones once, few, many or no size at all.

20	TRBV10-3	TRBJ1-1	NA	TRBD1	CAISDNRLDTGGKRNTEAFF	TGTGCCATCAGTGATAATCGCCTAGATACAGGGGGCAAAAGGAACACTGAAGCTTTCTTT
14	TRBV18	TRBJ2-2	NA	NA	CASSPTGDTGELFF	TGTGCCAGCTCACCGACTGGAGACACCGGGGAGCTGTTTTTT
15	TRBV6-5	TRBJ1-3	NA	NA	CASSTLRDTGNTIYF	TGTGCCAGCAGTACCCTCCGGGACACTGGAAACACCATATATTTT
15	TRBV6-6	TRBJ2-7	NA	NA	CASSYSSQQGIEQYF	TGTGCCAGCAGTTACTCGAGCCAGCAGGGAATAGAGCAGTACTTC
17	TRBV10-3	TRBJ2-3	NA	TRBD2	CAISGGLAGVQADTQYF	TGTGCCATCAGTGGTGGGCTAGCGGGGGTGCAAGCAGATACGCAGTATTTT
10	TRBV5-6	TRBJ1-1	NA	NA	CASVNTEAFF	TGTGCCAGCGTGAACACTGAAGCTTTCTTT
15	TRBV29-1	TRBJ1-3	NA	NA	CSVDGGANSGNTIYF	TGCAGCGTTGATGGAGGGGCCAACTCTGGAAACACCATATATTTT
14	TRBV6-5	TRBJ1-1	NA	TRBD1	CASRFGQGGTEAFF	TGTGCCAGCAGATTCGGACAGGGTGGCACTGAAGCTTTCTTT
13	TRBV7-2	TRBJ2-1	NA	NA	CASSLGTYNEQFF	TGTGCCAGCAGCTTGGGCACCTACAATGAGCAGTTCTTC
15	TRBV5-6	TRBJ2-1	NA	TRBD2	CASSQSGRAYNEQFF	TGTGCCAGCAGCCAAAGCGGGAGGGCCTACAATGAGCAGTTCTTC
12	TRBV28	TRBJ2-7	NA	NA	CASSFPRGKQYF	TGTGCCAGCAGTTTTCCCCGGGGCAAGCAGTACTTC
15	TRBV5-6	TRBJ2-1	NA	TRBD2	CASSSARSGRDEQFF	TGTGCCAGCAGCTCGGCCCGGAGCGGGAGGGATGAGCAGTTCTTC
15	TRBV6-5	TRBJ1-1	NA	NA	CASSPQDSMNTEAFF	TGTGCCAGCAGTCCCCAGGACAGCATGAACACTGAAGCTTTCTTT
16	TRBV4-1	TRBJ2-4	NA	TRBD2	CASGFSSGSVKNIQYF	TGCGCCAGCGGCTTCTCGAGCGGGAGTGTCAAAAACATTCAGTACTTC
13	TRBV25-1	TRBJ1-1	once	NA	CTSSERTPTEAFF	TGTACCAGCAGTGAACGGACACCCACTGAAGCTTTCTTT
13	TRBV6-6	TRBJ1-2	NA	TRBD1	CASSLTGERGYTF	TGTGCCAGCAGTTTGACAGGGGAGAGGGGCTACACCTTC
15	TRBV12-2	TRBJ1-2	NA	NA	CASRLVGVLGYGYTF	TGTGCAAGTCGCTTAGTCGGGGTATTGGGCTATGGCTACACCTTC
14	TRBV7-9	TRBJ1-3	few	NA	CASRTDSSGNTIYF	TGTGCCAGCAGGACGGACAGCTCTGGAAACACCATATATTTT
15	TRBV5-4	TRBJ2-1	NA	NA	CASSSTGPPSNEQFF	TGTGCCAGCAGCTCGACGGGACCGCCGTCCAATGAGCAGTTCTTC
14	TRBV4-2	TRBJ2-7	NA	NA	CASSQGGFTYEQYF	TGTGCCAGCAGCCAAGGAGGGTTCACCTACGAGCAGTACTTC
16	TRBV5-1	TRBJ1-3	NA	NA	CASSWGTVDSGNTIYF	TGCGCCAGCAGCTGGGGGACGGTTGATTCTGGAAACACCATATATTTT
11	TRBV6-6	TRBJ1-5	NA	NA	CASDIGGPQHF	TGTGCCAGTGATATTGGGGGGCCCCAGCATTTT
14	TRBV9	TRBJ2-2	NA	NA	CASSARRWTGELFF	TGTGCCAGCAGCGCCCGAAGGTGGACCGGGGAGCTGTTTTTT
13	TRBV5-4	TRBJ2-5	once	NA	CASSLSKVETQYF	TGTGCCAGCAGCTTGTCTAAAGTGGAGACCCAGTACTTC